These T cell receptor beta chains were read from a single sample in a study of cytomegalovirus exposure and HLA in healthy donors. Sequencing was performed with immunoSEQ multiplex PCR; in TCRdb, only in-frame clones are kept and a portion is missing. The sample contains about 130,000 clones, roughly 89% of which appear only once. The material sequenced was PBMCs. All receptors derive from a young woman in good health and CMV-seropositive. Each CDR3 is given with its conserved first and last residue. The D gene is left open where the match is weak. Rows may omit the clone size; those that give it use once, few, many or a size class.

DNA: TGTGCCAGCAGCTTAGCGTTTATTGAGGAGGTAGTGACTTATAATTCACCCCTCCACTTT
CDR3: CASSLAFIEEVVTYNSPLHF
V: TRBV7-8
J: TRBJ1-6
size: NA
D: NA

DNA: TGTGCCAGCAGGTCCGACAGGGGAACCTACGAGCAGTACTTC
CDR3: CASRSDRGTYEQYF
V: TRBV7-2
J: TRBJ2-7
size: NA
D: TRBD1

DNA: TGTGCCTGGAGGGGGACAGGGAGGACTGAAGCTTTCTTT
CDR3: CAWRGTGRTEAFF
V: TRBV30
J: TRBJ1-1
size: NA
D: TRBD1

DNA: TGTGCCAGCACCGTCACTAGCGGGGGGAGGATGTATTTT
CDR3: CASTVTSGGRMYF
V: TRBV6-6
J: TRBJ2-3
size: NA
D: TRBD2

DNA: TGTGCCAGCAGCTTGCAAACTCTTCGGGACAGGAGGAACTACACCTTC
CDR3: CASSLQTLRDRRNYTF
V: TRBV5-6
J: TRBJ1-2
size: NA
D: TRBD1

DNA: TGTGCCAGCAGCCCGGAGGGGGGGGGCCAAAATGAGCAGTTCTTC
CDR3: CASSPEGGGQNEQFF
V: TRBV13
J: TRBJ2-1
size: once
D: NA

DNA: TGCGCCAGCAGCAAAGGGACAGGGGGCGCGGATGAGCAGTTCTTC
CDR3: CASSKGTGGADEQFF
V: TRBV5-1
J: TRBJ2-1
size: once
D: TRBD1

DNA: TGTGCCAGTAGTAGACAGGGATACTCCTACGAGCAGTACTTC
CDR3: CASSRQGYSYEQYF
V: TRBV19
J: TRBJ2-7
size: NA
D: TRBD1

DNA: TGTGCCAGCAGCGTTACAGGAGCCCAGAACACTGAAGCTTTCTTT
CDR3: CASSVTGAQNTEAFF
V: TRBV9
J: TRBJ1-1
size: NA
D: NA

DNA: TGTGCCACATCATTCGGGACAGGGGCCTACGAGCAGTACTTC
CDR3: CATSFGTGAYEQYF
V: TRBV15
J: TRBJ2-7
size: NA
D: TRBD1

DNA: TGTGCCAGTAGTATAGACCGTCTCGGGGGACGGAGGAACTATGGCTACACCTTC
CDR3: CASSIDRLGGRRNYGYTF
V: TRBV19
J: TRBJ1-2
size: NA
D: NA

DNA: TGTGCCAGCAGCCAAGGTACAGGGAGCAATCAGCCCCAGCATTTT
CDR3: CASSQGTGSNQPQHF
V: TRBV4-2
J: TRBJ1-5
size: NA
D: NA

DNA: TGTGCCAGCAGTGAATTCGGGGGGGCTAGCTCCTACAATGAGCAGTTCTTC
CDR3: CASSEFGGASSYNEQFF
V: TRBV2
J: TRBJ2-1
size: few
D: TRBD2

DNA: TGTGCCAGCTCACCTTTCAGGGAAAATTCACCCCTCCACTTT
CDR3: CASSPFRENSPLHF
V: TRBV18
J: TRBJ1-6
size: NA
D: NA

DNA: TGTGCCAGCAGCTTGGGTGGACAGTTCACAGATACGCAGTATTTT
CDR3: CASSLGGQFTDTQYF
V: TRBV11-3
J: TRBJ2-3
size: once
D: NA

DNA: TGTGCCATCAGTCAAGAGGGGGATAGGGAAGCTTTCTTT
CDR3: CAISQEGDREAFF
V: TRBV10-3
J: TRBJ1-1
size: few
D: NA

DNA: TGCGCCAGCAGTGAGGTGGCGGGGGGCAGCGAGCAGTTCTTC
CDR3: CASSEVAGGSEQFF
V: TRBV10-2
J: TRBJ2-1
size: NA
D: TRBD2

DNA: TGTGCCTGGAGTCCCGGCCTTGGGGGCGAGACCCAGTACTTC
CDR3: CAWSPGLGGETQYF
V: TRBV30
J: TRBJ2-5
size: NA
D: NA

DNA: TGTGCCAGCAGCCAAGGGACAAGGCCCACTGGAAACACCATATATTTT
CDR3: CASSQGTRPTGNTIYF
V: TRBV14
J: TRBJ1-3
size: NA
D: NA

DNA: TGTGCCAGCAGCCGACTAGCGGTTCGTCCCTACGAGCAGTACTTC
CDR3: CASSRLAVRPYEQYF
V: TRBV7-2
J: TRBJ2-7
size: NA
D: TRBD2

DNA: TGTGCCATCAGTGAGTCTCAGACTTTCTCTGGGGCCAACGTCCTGACTTTC
CDR3: CAISESQTFSGANVLTF
V: TRBV10-3
J: TRBJ2-6
size: NA
D: NA

DNA: TGCGCCAGCAGCTTAGGGACAGTAAACACCGGGGAGCTGTTTTTT
CDR3: CASSLGTVNTGELFF
V: TRBV5-1
J: TRBJ2-2
size: NA
D: TRBD1

DNA: TGTGCCAGCAGCAGAGGGGACAGAGGATTGGCAGATACGCAGTATTTT
CDR3: CASSRGDRGLADTQYF
V: TRBV11-3
J: TRBJ2-3
size: NA
D: TRBD1

DNA: TGTGCCAGCAGCGCCCAGAGGGGAGGGGAGAATGAAAAACTGTTTTTT
CDR3: CASSAQRGGENEKLFF
V: TRBV9
J: TRBJ1-4
size: NA
D: NA

DNA: TGTGCCAGCAGTGGTAGGGGGACTAGCGGAAGTTACGAGCAGTACTTC
CDR3: CASSGRGTSGSYEQYF
V: TRBV25-1
J: TRBJ2-7
size: NA
D: TRBD2

DNA: TGTGCCAGCAGCCTCGGCGGGAGCAACTATGGCTACACCTTC
CDR3: CASSLGGSNYGYTF
V: TRBV7-2
J: TRBJ1-2
size: NA
D: NA

DNA: TGTGCCATCTCAAGGGGGGGGAGCTCCTACGAGCAGTACTTC
CDR3: CAISRGGSSYEQYF
V: TRBV6-5
J: TRBJ2-7
size: NA
D: NA

DNA: TGTGCCAGCAGCTTAAAGGCAGGGACAGAAACTTACAATGAGCAGTTCTTC
CDR3: CASSLKAGTETYNEQFF
V: TRBV11-2
J: TRBJ2-1
size: NA
D: TRBD1

DNA: TGTGCCAGCAGTTACCCGACAGACGCGGCTTTCTTT
CDR3: CASSYPTDAAFF
V: TRBV6-6
J: TRBJ1-1
size: once
D: NA

DNA: TGCGCCAGCAGCCAAATCTTGAGAGGCAAAAACATTCAGTACTTC
CDR3: CASSQILRGKNIQYF
V: TRBV4-1
J: TRBJ2-4
size: NA
D: NA

DNA: TGTGCCTGGAGTCTGGGGGGGGGCCCTAATTCACCCCTCCACTTT
CDR3: CAWSLGGGPNSPLHF
V: TRBV30
J: TRBJ1-6
size: NA
D: NA

DNA: TGCAGCGAAGGGGGTACTGAAGCTTTCTTT
CDR3: CSEGGTEAFF
V: TRBV20-1
J: TRBJ1-1
size: NA
D: NA

DNA: TGTGCCAGCAGCGTAGGTCTCTCGGGGAGGGCAGCTGCTAATGAAAAACTGTTTTTT
CDR3: CASSVGLSGRAAANEKLFF
V: TRBV9
J: TRBJ1-4
size: NA
D: NA

DNA: TGTGCCAGCAGCCGACCGGGACAGGAAGGCTCTGGAAACACCATATATTTT
CDR3: CASSRPGQEGSGNTIYF
V: TRBV11-2
J: TRBJ1-3
size: NA
D: TRBD1

DNA: TGTGCCAGCAGTTACGATGGCGGCGGAAACACCATATATTTT
CDR3: CASSYDGGGNTIYF
V: TRBV6-5
J: TRBJ1-3
size: NA
D: NA

DNA: TGTGCCAGCAGCTTAGTCGGCCAGGGGCAGGCACCCCTCCACTTT
CDR3: CASSLVGQGQAPLHF
V: TRBV7-2
J: TRBJ1-6
size: NA
D: NA

DNA: TGTGCCTGGAGGGGGGCAAAAAGGGCCAACGTCCTGACTTTC
CDR3: CAWRGAKRANVLTF
V: TRBV30
J: TRBJ2-6
size: NA
D: NA

DNA: TGTGCCAGCAGTGACCCTTACGGGCGGGGCACCCAAGAGACCCAGTACTTC
CDR3: CASSDPYGRGTQETQYF
V: TRBV6-1
J: TRBJ2-5
size: NA
D: NA

DNA: TGTGCCAGCAGCTTGGGTGCAGGGGAGCAGTACTTC
CDR3: CASSLGAGEQYF
V: TRBV5-6
J: TRBJ2-7
size: few
D: NA